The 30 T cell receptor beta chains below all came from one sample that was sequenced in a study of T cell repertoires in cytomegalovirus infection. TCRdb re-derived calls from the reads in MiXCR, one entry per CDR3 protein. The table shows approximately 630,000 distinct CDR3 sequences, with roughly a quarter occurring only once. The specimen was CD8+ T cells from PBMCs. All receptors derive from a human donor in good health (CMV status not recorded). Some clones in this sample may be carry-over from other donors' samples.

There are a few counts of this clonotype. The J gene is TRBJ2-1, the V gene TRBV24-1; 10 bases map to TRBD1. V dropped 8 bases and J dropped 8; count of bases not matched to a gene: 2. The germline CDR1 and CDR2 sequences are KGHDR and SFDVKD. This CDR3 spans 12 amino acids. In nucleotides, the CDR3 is TGTGCCACCAAGACAGGGGGCGATGAGCAGTTCTTC. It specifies CATKTGGDEQFF.

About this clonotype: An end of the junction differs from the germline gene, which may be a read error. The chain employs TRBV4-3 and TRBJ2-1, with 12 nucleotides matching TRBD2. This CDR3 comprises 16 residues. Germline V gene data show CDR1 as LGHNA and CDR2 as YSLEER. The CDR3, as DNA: TGCGCCAGCAGCGAAGATTCTAGCGGGGGGGCCTATGAGCAGTTCTTC. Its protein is CASSEDSSGGAYEQFF.

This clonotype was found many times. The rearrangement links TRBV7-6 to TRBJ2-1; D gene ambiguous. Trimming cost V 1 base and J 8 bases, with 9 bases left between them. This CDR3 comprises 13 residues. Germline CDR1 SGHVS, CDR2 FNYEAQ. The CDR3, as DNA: TGTGCCAGCAGCTTAGACGGTCGGGATGAGCAGTTCTTC. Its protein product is CASSLDGRDEQFF. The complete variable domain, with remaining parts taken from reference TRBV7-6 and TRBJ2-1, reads GAGVSQSPRYKVTKRGQDVALRCDPISGHVSLYWYRQALGQGPEFLTYFNYEAQQDKSGLPNDRFSAERPEGSISTLTIQRTEQRDSAMYRCASSLDGRDEQFFGPGTRLTVL.

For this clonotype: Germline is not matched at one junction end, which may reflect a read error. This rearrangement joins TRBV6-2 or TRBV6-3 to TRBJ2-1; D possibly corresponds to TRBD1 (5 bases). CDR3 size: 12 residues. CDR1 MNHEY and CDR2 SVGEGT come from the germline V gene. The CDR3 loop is CVSSLRGNEQFF. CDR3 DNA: TGTGTCAGCAGTCTTAGGGGAAATGAGCAGTTCTTC.

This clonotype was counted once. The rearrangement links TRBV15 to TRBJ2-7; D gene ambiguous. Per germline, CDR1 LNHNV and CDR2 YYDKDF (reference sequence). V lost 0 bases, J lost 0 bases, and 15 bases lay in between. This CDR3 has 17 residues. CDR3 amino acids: CATSRDLAASSSYEQYV. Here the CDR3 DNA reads TGTGCCACCAGCAGAGATCTCGCAGCCTCTAGCTCCTACGAGCAGTACGTC.

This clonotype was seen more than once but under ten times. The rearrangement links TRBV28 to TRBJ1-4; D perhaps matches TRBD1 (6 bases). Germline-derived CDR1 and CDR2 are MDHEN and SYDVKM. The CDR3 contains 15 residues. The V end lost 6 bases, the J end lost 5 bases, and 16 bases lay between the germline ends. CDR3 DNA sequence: TGTGCCAGCAGCCCAGACAGGCGAAGAAATGAAAAACTGTTTTTT. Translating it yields CASSPDRRRNEKLFF.

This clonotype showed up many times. The CDR3 sequence: CASSELVGTNEKLFF. CDR3 coding DNA: TGTGCCAGCAGCGAGCTGGTCGGGACTAATGAAAAACTGTTTTTT. The rearrangement joins TRBV7-8 to TRBJ1-4; D gene ambiguous. The CDR3 has 15 residues. CDR1 and CDR2 from the germline V gene are SGHVS and FQNEAQ. The V gene lost 5 bases and the J gene lost 2 bases, with 12 bases spanning the gap. The variable domain in full, with the rest retrieved from reference TRBV7-8 and TRBJ1-4, is GAGVSQSPRYKVAKRGQDVALRCDPISGHVSLFWYQQALGQGPEFLTYFQNEAQLDKSGLPSDRFFAERPEGSVSTLKIQRTQQEDSAVYLCASSELVGTNEKLFFGSGTQLSVL.

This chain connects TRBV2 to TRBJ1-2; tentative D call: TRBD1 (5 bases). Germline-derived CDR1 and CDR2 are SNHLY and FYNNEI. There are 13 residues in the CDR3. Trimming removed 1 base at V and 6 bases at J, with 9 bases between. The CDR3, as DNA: TGTGCCAGCAGTGAAGGGGACTTGGATGGCTACACCTTC. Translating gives CASSEGDLDGYTF.

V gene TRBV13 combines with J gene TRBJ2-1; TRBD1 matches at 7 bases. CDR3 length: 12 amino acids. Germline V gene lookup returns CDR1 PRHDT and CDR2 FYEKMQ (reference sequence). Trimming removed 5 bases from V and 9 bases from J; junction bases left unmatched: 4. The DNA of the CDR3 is TGTGCCAGCAGCCCCTGGGACAGTGAGCAGTTCTTC. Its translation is CASSPWDSEQFF.

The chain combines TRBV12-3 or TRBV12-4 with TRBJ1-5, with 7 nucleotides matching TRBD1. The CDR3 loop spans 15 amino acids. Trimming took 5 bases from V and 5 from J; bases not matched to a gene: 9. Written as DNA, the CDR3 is TGTGCCAGCAGTCGCCGGGACAGCGGAGATCAGCCCCAGCATTTT. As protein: CASSRRDSGDQPQHF.

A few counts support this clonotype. CDR3 region: CASSPRWDGPYNEQFF. The DNA for the CDR3 is TGCGCCAGCAGCCCTAGATGGGACGGCCCCTACAATGAGCAGTTCTTC. This sequence joins TRBV4-3 and TRBJ2-1; tentatively, D is TRBD1 or TRBD2 (5 bases each). Trimming cost V 4 bases and J 2 bases, with 15 bases left between them. The CDR3 has 16 residues. The germline CDR1 and CDR2 sequences are LGHNA and YSLEER.

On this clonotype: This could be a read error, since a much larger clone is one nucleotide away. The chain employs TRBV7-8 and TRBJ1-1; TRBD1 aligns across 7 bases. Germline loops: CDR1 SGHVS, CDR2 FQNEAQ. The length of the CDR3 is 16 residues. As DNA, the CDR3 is TGTGCCAACAGCTTTTACCCGGGACAGCAGAACACTGAAGCTTTCTTT. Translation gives CANSFYPGQQNTEAFF.

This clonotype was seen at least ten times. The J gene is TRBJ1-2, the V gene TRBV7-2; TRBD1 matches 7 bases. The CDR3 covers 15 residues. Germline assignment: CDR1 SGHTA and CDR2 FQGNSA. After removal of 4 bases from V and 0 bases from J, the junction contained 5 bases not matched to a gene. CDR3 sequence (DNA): TGTGCCAGCAGCTACCGGGACAGTCCTAACTATGGCTACACCTTC. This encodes CASSYRDSPNYGYTF.

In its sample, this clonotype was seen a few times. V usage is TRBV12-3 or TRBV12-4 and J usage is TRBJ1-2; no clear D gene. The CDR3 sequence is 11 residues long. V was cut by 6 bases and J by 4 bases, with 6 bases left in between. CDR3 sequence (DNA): TGTGCCAGCAGGCTCCCCTATGGCTACACCTTC. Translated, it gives CASRLPYGYTF.

The CDR3 reads CASSSGQGPNTEAFF. The CDR3 DNA is TGCGCCAGCAGCTCGGGACAGGGACCAAACACTGAAGCTTTCTTT. The chain employs TRBV5-1 and TRBJ1-1; 9 bases line up with TRBD1. V lost 3 bases and J lost 2; bases outside the gene matches: 5. The germline V gene encodes CDR1 SGHRS and CDR2 YFSETQ. CDR3 length equals 15 residues.

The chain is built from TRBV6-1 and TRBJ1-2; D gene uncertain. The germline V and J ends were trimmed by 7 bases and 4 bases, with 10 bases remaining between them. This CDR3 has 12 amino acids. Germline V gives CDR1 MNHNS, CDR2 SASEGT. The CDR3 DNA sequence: TGTGCCAGCAAGACGGGAACCTATGGCTACACCTTC. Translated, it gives CASKTGTYGYTF.

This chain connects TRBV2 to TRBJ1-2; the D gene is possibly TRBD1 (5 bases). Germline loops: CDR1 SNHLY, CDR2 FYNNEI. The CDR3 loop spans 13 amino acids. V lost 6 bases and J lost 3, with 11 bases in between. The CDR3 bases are TGTGCCAGCAGGCCCGGGACTTACTATGGCTACACCTTC. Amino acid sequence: CASRPGTYYGYTF.

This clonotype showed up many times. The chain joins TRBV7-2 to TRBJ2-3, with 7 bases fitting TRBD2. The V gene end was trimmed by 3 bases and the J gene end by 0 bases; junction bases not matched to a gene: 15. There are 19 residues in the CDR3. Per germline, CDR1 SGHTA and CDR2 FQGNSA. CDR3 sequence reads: CASSFELATLSSSTDTQYF. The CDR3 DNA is TGTGCCAGCAGCTTCGAACTAGCGACACTTTCCTCTAGCACAGATACGCAGTATTTT.

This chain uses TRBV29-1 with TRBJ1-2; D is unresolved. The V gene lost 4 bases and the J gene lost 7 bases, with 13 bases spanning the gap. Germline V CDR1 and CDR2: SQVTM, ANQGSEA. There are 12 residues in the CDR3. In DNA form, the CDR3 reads TGCAGCGTTGTTCGTACTGACGGTGGCTACACCTTC. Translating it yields CSVVRTDGGYTF.

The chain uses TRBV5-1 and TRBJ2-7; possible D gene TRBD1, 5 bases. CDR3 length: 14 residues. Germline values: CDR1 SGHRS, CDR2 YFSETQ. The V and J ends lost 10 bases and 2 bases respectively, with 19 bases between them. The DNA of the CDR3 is TGCGCCGGCACCCAAGACAGCTGGACCTACGAGCAGTACGTC. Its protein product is CAGTQDSWTYEQYV.

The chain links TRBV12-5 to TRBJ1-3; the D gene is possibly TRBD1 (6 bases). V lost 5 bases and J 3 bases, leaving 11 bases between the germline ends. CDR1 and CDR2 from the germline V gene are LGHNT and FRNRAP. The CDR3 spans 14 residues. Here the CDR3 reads CASGLGTLGNTIYF. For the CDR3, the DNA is TGTGCTAGTGGTCTCGGGACACTTGGAAACACCATATATTTT.

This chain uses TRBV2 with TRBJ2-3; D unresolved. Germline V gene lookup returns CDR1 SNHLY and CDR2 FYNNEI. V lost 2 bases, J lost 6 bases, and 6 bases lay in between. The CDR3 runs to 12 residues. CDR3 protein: CASSEKRDTQYF. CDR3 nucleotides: TGTGCCAGCAGTGAAAAAAGGGATACGCAGTATTTT. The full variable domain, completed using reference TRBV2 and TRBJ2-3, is EPEVTQTPSHQVTQMGQEVILRCVPISNHLYFYWYRQILGQKVEFLVSFYNNEISEKSEIFDDQFSVERPDGSNFTLKIRSTKLEDSAMYFCASSEKRDTQYFGPGTRLTVL.

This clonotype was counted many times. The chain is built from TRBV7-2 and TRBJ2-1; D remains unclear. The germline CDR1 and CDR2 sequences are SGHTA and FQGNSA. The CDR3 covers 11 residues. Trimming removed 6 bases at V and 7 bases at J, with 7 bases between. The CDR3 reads CASRNRNEQFF. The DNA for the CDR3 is TGTGCCAGCAGAAATAGGAATGAGCAGTTCTTC.

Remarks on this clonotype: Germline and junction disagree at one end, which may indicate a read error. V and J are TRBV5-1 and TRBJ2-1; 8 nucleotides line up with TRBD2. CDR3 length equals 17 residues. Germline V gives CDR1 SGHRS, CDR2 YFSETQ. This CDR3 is CASSLVISGVSYNEQFF. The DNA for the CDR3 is TGTGCCAGCAGCTTGGTGATTAGCGGGGTGTCCTACAATGAGCAGTTCTTC.

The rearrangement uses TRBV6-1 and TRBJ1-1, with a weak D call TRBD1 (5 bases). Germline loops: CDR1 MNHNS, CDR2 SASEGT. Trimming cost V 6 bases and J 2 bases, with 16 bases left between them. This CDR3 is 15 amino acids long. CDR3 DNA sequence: TGTGCCAGCAGCACTGCCAGGGCGGAAAACACTGAAGCTTTCTTT. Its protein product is CASSTARAENTEAFF.

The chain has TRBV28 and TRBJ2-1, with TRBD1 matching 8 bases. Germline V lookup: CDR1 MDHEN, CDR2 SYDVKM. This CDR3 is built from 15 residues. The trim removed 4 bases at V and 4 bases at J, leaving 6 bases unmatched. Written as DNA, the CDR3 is TGTGCCAGCAGTTCTCGGGACAGGCTATACAATGAGCAGTTCTTC. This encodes CASSSRDRLYNEQFF. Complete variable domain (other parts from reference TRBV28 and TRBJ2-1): DVKVTQSSRYLVKRTGEKVFLECVQDMDHENMFWYRQDPGLGLRLIYFSYDVKMKEKGDIPEGYSVSREKKERFSLILESASTNQTSMYLCASSSRDRLYNEQFFGPGTRLTVL.

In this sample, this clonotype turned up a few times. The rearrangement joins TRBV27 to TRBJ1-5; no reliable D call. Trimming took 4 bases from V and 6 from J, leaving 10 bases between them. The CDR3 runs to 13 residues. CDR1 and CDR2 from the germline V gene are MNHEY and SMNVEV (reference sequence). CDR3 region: CASSSGLTQPQHF. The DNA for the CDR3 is TGTGCCAGCAGTTCGGGGTTGACTCAGCCCCAGCATTTT.

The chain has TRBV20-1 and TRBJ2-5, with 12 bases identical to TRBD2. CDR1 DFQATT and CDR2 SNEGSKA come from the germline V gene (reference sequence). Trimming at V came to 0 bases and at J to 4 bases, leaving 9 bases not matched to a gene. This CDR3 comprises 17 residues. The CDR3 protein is CSARELAGGAALETQYF. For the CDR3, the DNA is TGCAGTGCTAGAGAGCTAGCGGGGGGGGCGGCCTTAGAGACCCAGTACTTC.

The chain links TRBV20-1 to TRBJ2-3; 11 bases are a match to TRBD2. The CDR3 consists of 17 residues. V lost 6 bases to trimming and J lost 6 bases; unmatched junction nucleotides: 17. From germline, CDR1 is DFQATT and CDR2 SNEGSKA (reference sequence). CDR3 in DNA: TGCAGTGCCCAAGTTTATGTAGCGGGGGGGCCGGGGGATACGCAGTATTTT. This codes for CSAQVYVAGGPGDTQYF.

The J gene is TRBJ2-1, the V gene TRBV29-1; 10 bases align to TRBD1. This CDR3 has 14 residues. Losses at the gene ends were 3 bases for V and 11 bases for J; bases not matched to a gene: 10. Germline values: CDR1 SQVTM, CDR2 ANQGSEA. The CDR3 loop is CSVDPGTGVSKQFF. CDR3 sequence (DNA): TGCAGCGTTGACCCCGGGACAGGGGTTTCTAAGCAGTTCTTC.